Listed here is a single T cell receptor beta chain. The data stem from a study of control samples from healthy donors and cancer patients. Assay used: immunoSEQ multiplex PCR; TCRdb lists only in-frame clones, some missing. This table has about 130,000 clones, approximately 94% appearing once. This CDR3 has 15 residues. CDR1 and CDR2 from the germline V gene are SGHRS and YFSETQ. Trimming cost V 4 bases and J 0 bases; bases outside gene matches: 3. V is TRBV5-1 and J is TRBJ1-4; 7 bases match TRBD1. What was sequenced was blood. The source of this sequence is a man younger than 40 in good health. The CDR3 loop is CASSDQGATNEKLFF. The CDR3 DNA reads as TGCGCCAGCAGCGACCAGGGGGCAACTAATGAAAAACTGTTTTTT.